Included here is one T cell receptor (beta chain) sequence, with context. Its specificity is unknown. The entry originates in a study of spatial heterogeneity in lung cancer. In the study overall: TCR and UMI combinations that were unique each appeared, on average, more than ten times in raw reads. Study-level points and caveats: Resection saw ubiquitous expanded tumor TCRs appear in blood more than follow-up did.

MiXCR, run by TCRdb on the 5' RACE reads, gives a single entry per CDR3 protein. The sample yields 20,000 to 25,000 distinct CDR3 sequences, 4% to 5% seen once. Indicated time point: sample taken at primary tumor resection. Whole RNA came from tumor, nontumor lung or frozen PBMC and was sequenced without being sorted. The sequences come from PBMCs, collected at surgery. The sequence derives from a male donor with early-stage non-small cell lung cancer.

The CDR3 coding sequence is TGTGCCAGCAGTTTATCTAAGGGCACCGGGGAGCTGTTTTTT. It codes for CASSLSKGTGELFF. The V gene is TRBV27, the J gene TRBJ2-2; D is unclear. V was pared by 0 bases and J by 4 bases, with 6 bases between. The CDR3 totals 14 residues. Germline V gene sequence: CDR1 MNHEY, CDR2 SMNVEV (reference sequence).